The sequence of this TCR beta chain was determined in a study of PD-1 blockade in classical Hodgkin lymphoma. Study-level points and caveats: Anyone who began nivolumab under 1 year after ASCT was excluded.

The germline V gene encodes CDR1 SNHLY and CDR2 FYNNEI. This CDR3 has 13 residues. TCRdb keeps only in-frame clones here, not all; method: immunoSEQ multiplex PCR. Of some 20,000 clones in the sample, roughly 88% were seen once. Relapse was seen in all patients after autologous stem cell transplantation, and brentuximab vedotin exposure was variable. When best responses were assessed, they were complete response, partial response or progressive disease. In regard to this clone: Its specificity is unknown.

The material was peripheral blood mononuclear cells (PBMCs), obtained before the second cycle of nivolumab. This receptor was taken from a human donor with classical Hodgkin lymphoma. This chain links TRBV2 with TRBJ1-4, with no clear D. The CDR3 loop is CAQRVPTNEKLFF. CDR3 nucleotides: TGTGCGCAGCGGGTACCAACTAATGAAAAACTGTTTTTT.